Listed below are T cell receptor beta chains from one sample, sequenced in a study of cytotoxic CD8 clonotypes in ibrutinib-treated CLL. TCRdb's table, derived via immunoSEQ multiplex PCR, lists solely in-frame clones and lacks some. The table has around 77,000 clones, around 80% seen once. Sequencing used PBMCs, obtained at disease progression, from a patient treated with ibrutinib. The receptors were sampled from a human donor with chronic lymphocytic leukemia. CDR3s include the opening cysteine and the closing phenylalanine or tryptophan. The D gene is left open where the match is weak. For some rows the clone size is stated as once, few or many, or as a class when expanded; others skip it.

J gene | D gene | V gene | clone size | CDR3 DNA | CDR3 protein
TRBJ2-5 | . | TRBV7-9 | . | TGTGCCAGCAGCGCCATCTTTCGGGAGACCCAGTACTTC | CASSAIFRETQYF
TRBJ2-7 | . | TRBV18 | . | TGTGCCAGCTCACCGGGGACGGTTACCTACGAGCAGTACTTC | CASSPGTVTYEQYF
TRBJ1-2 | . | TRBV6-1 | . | TGTGCCAGCAGTGGGACCGGGACACCAATAGCTAACTATGGCTACACCTTC | CASSGTGTPIANYGYTF
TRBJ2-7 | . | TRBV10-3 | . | TGTGCCACTCTGGACACACTTTCCTACGAGCAGTACTTC | CATLDTLSYEQYF
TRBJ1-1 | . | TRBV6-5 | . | TGTGCCAGCAGTTACGGCTCAGGACGGACTGAAGCTTTCTTT | CASSYGSGRTEAFF
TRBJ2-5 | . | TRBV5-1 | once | TGCGCCAGCCGGTCTCTTCCATTGGGGGAGACCCAGTACTTC | CASRSLPLGETQYF
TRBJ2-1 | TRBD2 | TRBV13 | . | TGTGCCAGCAGCCCCGGACTAGCGGGACGACCCTCCTACAATGAGCAGTTCTTC | CASSPGLAGRPSYNEQFF
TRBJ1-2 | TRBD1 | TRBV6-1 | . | TGTGCCAGCACTCTACAGGGGACTCGAGGCTACACCTTC | CASTLQGTRGYTF
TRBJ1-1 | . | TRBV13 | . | TGTGCCAGCGAGGCCCGGAGGGGCCACACTGAAGCTTTCTTT | CASEARRGHTEAFF
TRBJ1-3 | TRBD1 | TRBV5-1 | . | TGCGCCAGCAGCCCTGGGCCCCCGACAGGGGGCGGTGGAAACACCATATATTTT | CASSPGPPTGGGGNTIYF
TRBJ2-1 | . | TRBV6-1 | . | TGTGCCAGCATGAGGGCGCGGAATGAGCAGTTCTTC | CASMRARNEQFF
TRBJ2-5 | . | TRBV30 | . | TGTGCCTGGAGTGTAAGGCTTTCGGAGACCCAGTACTTC | CAWSVRLSETQYF
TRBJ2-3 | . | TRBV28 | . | TGTGCCAGCAGGCCCAGGAGGGGCACAGATACGCAGTATTTT | CASRPRRGTDTQYF
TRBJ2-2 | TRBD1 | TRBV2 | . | TGTGCCAGCAGGGCCGGGACAGGGCCCGGGGAGCTGTTTTTT | CASRAGTGPGELFF
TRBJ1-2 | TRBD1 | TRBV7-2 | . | TGTGCCAGCAGCCAACTCGACAGGGGGCGCGGCTATGGCTACACCTTC | CASSQLDRGRGYGYTF
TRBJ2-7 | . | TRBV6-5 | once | TGTGCCAGCAGTTACTTAGACCTACCTTCCTACGAGCAGTACTTC | CASSYLDLPSYEQYF
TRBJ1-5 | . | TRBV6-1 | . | TGTGCCAGCATCTTGGACGGGAATCAGCCCCAGCATTTT | CASILDGNQPQHF
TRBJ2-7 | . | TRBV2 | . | TGTGCCAGCAGTGTGGACACCATCTACGAGCAGTACTTC | CASSVDTIYEQYF
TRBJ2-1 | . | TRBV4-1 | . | TGCGCCAGCAGCCAGGTTGGTTCCTCCTACAATGAGCAGTTCTTC | CASSQVGSSYNEQFF
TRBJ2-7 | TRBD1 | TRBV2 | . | TGTGCCAGCCTCCGGGACAGTTACGAGCAGTACTTC | CASLRDSYEQYF
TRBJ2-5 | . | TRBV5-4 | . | TGTGCCAGCAGCTTGGATGCTAGGGGAGAGACCCAGTACTTC | CASSLDARGETQYF
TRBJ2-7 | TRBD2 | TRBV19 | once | TGTGCCAGTAGTAGACTAGCGGGACCCTACGAGCAGTACTTC | CASSRLAGPYEQYF
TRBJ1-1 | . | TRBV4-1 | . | TGCGCCAGCAGCCAACCCTCGGGAGCCGACGGGACTGAAGCTTTCTTT | CASSQPSGADGTEAFF
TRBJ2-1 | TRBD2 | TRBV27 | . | TGTGCCAGCAGTTTTATCATTACCGGGACTAGCGGCTACAATGAGCAGTTCTTC | CASSFIITGTSGYNEQFF
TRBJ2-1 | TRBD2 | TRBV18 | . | TGTGCCAGCTCACCGCGGACTAGCGGGGGGGCTGGCGAGCAGTTCTTC | CASSPRTSGGAGEQFF
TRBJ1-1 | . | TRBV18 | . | TGTGCCAGCACCGTGTTGGCGGCGAACACTGAAGCTTTCTTT | CASTVLAANTEAFF
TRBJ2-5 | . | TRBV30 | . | TGTGCCTGGAGTGTAGGGGAGACCCAGTACTTC | CAWSVGETQYF
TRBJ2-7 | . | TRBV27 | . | TGTGCCAGCAGCCGACGAGGCTACGAGCAGTACTTC | CASSRRGYEQYF
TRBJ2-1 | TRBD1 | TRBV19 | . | TGTGCCAGTAGCCCTCTCGGGACAGGAGCATACAATGAGCAGTTCTTC | CASSPLGTGAYNEQFF
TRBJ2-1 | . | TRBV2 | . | TGTGCCAGCAGCTCCCGCAGCCTTATCAATGAGCAGTTCTTC | CASSSRSLINEQFF
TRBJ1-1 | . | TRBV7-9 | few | TGTGCCAGCAGCGCCCCTGAACAGGGAAAGTTTGAAGCTTTCTTT | CASSAPEQGKFEAFF
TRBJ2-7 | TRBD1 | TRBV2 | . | TGTGCCAGCAGTGTGATTGGACAGGGGGCGGGCGAGCAGTACTTC | CASSVIGQGAGEQYF
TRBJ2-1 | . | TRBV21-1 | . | TGTGCCAGCAGCAAAAAGGGCGAGGGTGAGCAGTTCTTC | CASSKKGEGEQFF
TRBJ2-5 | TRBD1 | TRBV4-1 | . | TGCGCCAGCAGCCATCCCTGGCCGGGACAGATTACACAAGAGACCCAGTACTTC | CASSHPWPGQITQETQYF
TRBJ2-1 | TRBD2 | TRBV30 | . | TGTGCCTGGAGTGTAGAGGGAGGACTAGCGAGCGAGCAGTTCTTC | CAWSVEGGLASEQFF
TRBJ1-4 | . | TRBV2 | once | TGTGCCACCGTACATTATACAGCAACTAATGAAAAACTGTTTTTT | CATVHYTATNEKLFF
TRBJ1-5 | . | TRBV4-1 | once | TGCGCCAGCAGCCAGACGGCCTACAATCAGCCCCAGCATTTT | CASSQTAYNQPQHF
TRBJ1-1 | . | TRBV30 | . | TGTGCCTGGAGTGGTTTAACTGAAGCTTTCTTT | CAWSGLTEAFF
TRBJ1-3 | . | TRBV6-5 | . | TGTGCCAGCAGTTACTCCGGGGGAAACACCATATATTTT | CASSYSGGNTIYF
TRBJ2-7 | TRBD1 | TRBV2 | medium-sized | TGTGCCAGCAGTGGGGGACAGGTGGCCCCCGGCGAGCAGTACTTC | CASSGGQVAPGEQYF
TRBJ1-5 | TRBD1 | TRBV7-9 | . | TGTGCCAGCAGCACCTGGACAGGGCACGATAGCAATCAGCCCCAGCATTTT | CASSTWTGHDSNQPQHF
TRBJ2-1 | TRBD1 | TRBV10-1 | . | TGCGCCAGCAGTGAGTCGGCAGGGGGCTTCTACAATGAGCAGTTCTTC | CASSESAGGFYNEQFF
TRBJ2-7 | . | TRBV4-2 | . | TGTGCCAGCAGCCCGAGTCCATTCACCCCGGGGATTACCTACGAGCAGTACTTC | CASSPSPFTPGITYEQYF
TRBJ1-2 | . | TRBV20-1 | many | TGCAGTGCAACAGGGAGTGGTGGCTACACCTTC | CSATGSGGYTF
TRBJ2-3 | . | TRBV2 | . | TGTGCCAGCGAGATCTGGAGGGGATCAGATACGCAGTATTTT | CASEIWRGSDTQYF
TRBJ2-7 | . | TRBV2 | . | TGTGCCAGCACGTCACATATTAACTACGAGCAGTACTTC | CASTSHINYEQYF
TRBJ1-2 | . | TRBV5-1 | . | TGCGCCAGCAGCTCGAGGGTTAACTATGGCTACACCTTC | CASSSRVNYGYTF
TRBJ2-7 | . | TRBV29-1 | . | TGCAGCGTAACGTGGGGCTCCTACGAGCAGTACTTC | CSVTWGSYEQYF
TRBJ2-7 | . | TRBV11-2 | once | TGTGCCAGCAGCAAAACTTCGGACGGATTCTACGAGCAGTACTTC | CASSKTSDGFYEQYF